This T cell receptor beta chain comes out of a study of post-analysis software for immune sequencing data. Study-wide findings and caveats: Patients had higher frequencies than controls of five or six TRBV segments, including TRBV5-6, TRBV5-1 and TRBV20-1. By F measure, strong co-clustering occurred among samples prepared in the same batch. Controls' normalized Chao1 diversity significantly exceeded that of multiple sclerosis patients.

Each TCR beta cDNA library carried unique molecular identifiers. TCRdb ran MiXCR on the PCR reads and lists one entry per CDR3 protein. The sample has approximately 730,000 distinct CDR3 sequences, 25% to 30% seen once. This clonotype was found a few times. No antigen is known for it. The CDR3 length is 13 residues. Trimming left V 2 bases short and J 11 bases short, with 15 bases between. Germline CDR1 reads MNHNY; CDR2 reads SVGAGI (reference sequence). This sequence joins TRBV6-6 and TRBJ2-5; D is perhaps TRBD2 (7 bases). The specimen was blood. The origin of this receptor is a girl between 10 and 17 years old with multiple sclerosis. The CDR3: CASSYAGAGEQYF. The CDR3 DNA follows: TGTGCCAGCAGTTACGCGGGGGCCGGGGAGCAGTACTTC.